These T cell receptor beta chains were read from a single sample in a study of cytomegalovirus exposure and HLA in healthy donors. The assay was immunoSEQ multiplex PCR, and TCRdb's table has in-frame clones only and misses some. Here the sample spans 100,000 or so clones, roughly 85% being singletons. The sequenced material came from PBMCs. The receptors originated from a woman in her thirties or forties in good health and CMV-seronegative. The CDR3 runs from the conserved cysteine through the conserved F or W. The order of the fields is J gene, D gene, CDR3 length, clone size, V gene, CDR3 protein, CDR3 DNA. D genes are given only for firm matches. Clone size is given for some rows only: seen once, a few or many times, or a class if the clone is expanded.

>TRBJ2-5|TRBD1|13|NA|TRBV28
CASSPQDRGTQYF
TGTGCCAGCAGTCCCCAGGACAGGGGAACCCAGTACTTC
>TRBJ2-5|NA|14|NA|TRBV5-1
CASSLALPGETQYF
TGCGCCAGCAGCTTGGCTCTCCCCGGGGAGACCCAGTACTTC
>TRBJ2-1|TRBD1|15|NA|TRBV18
CASSPPQGAGNEQFF
TGTGCCAGCTCACCGCCCCAGGGGGCTGGCAATGAGCAGTTCTTC
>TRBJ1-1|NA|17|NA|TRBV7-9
CASSPPGVGNMNTEAFF
TGTGCCAGCAGCCCCCCGGGGGTAGGGAACATGAACACTGAAGCTTTCTTT
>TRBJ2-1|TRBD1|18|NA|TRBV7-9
CASSTRTGSSFIYNEQFF
TGTGCCAGCAGCACGCGGACAGGGAGTTCCTTTATCTACAATGAGCAGTTCTTC
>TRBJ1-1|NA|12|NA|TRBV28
CASSLNRVEAFF
TGTGCCAGCAGTCTCAACAGGGTTGAAGCTTTCTTT
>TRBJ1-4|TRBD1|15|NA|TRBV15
CATLKDRYYNEKLFF
TGTGCCACCCTGAAGGACAGGTACTATAATGAAAAACTGTTTTTT
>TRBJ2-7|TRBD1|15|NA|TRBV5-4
CASSLPGQSSYEQYF
TGTGCCAGCAGCTTACCGGGACAGAGCTCCTACGAGCAGTACTTC
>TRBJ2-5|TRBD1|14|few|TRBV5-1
CASSLSGDRETQYF
TGCGCCAGCAGCTTGTCAGGGGACAGGGAGACCCAGTACTTC
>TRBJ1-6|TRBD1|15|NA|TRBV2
CASRTASGGNSPLHF
TGTGCCAGCAGAACAGCCTCAGGGGGTAATTCACCCCTCCACTTT
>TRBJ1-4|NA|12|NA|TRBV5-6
CASSLGQTTRFF
TGTGCCAGCAGCTTAGGCCAGACAACGAGGTTTTTT
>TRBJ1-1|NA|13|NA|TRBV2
CASNLGQNTEAFF
TGTGCCAGCAATCTGGGACAGAACACTGAAGCTTTCTTT
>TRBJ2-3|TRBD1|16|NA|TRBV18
CASSPSTGQSTDTQYF
TGTGCCAGCTCCCCATCAACGGGACAGTCCACAGATACGCAGTATTTT
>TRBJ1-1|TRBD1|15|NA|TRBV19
CASSTRTGMNTEAFF
TGTGCCAGTAGTACCCGGACAGGGATGAACACTGAAGCTTTCTTT
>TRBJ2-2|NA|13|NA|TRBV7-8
CASSSLGAGELFF
TGTGCCAGCAGCTCCCTAGGGGCCGGGGAGCTGTTTTTT
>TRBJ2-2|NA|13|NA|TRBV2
CASSASSTGELFF
TGTGCCAGCAGTGCGAGTTCTACCGGGGAGCTGTTTTTT
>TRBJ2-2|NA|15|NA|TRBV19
CASTRGGGNTGELFF
TGTGCCAGTACCCGAGGAGGGGGCAACACCGGGGAGCTGTTTTTT
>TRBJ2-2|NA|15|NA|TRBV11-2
CASSLLTGRAGELFF
TGTGCCAGCAGCTTGTTAACAGGGAGGGCCGGGGAGCTGTTTTTT
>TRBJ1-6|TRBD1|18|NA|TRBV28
CASSLYRDSVSYNSPLHF
TGTGCCAGCAGTTTATACCGGGACAGCGTCTCCTATAATTCACCCCTCCACTTT
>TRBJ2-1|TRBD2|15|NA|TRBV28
CASTIAGGTYNEQFF
TGTGCCAGCACCATAGCGGGGGGGACCTACAATGAGCAGTTCTTC
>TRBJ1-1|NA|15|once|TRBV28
CASTSAGYLGTEAFF
TGTGCCAGCACCTCCGCAGGGTATTTGGGCACTGAAGCTTTCTTT
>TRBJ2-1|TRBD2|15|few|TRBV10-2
CASSLWAGGFNEQFF
TGCGCCAGCAGCCTCTGGGCGGGAGGGTTTAATGAGCAGTTCTTC
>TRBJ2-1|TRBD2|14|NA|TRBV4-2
CASSQEPGGEEQFF
TGTGCCAGCAGCCAAGAACCGGGAGGAGAGGAGCAGTTCTTC
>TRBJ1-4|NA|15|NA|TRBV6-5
CASATGDTFNEKLFF
TGTGCCAGCGCCACGGGAGACACATTCAATGAAAAACTGTTTTTT
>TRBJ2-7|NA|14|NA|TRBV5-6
CASSLGLRYYEQYF
TGTGCCAGCAGTCTAGGACTGCGTTACTACGAGCAGTACTTC
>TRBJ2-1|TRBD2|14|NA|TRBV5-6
CASSPGAGGGEQFF
TGTGCCAGCAGCCCGGGGGCCGGGGGGGGTGAGCAGTTCTTC
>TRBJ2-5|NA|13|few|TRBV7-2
CASSLLEQETQYF
TGTGCCAGCAGCTTACTAGAGCAAGAGACCCAGTACTTC
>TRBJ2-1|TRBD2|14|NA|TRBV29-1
CSGTRGGSYNEQFF
TGCAGCGGAACCCGCGGGGGCTCCTACAATGAGCAGTTCTTC
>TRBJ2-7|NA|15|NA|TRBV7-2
CASSSTQGGNYEQYF
TGTGCCAGCAGCTCGACCCAGGGCGGGAACTACGAGCAGTACTTC
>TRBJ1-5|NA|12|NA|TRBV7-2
CASTHGDQPQHF
TGTGCCAGCACCCACGGGGATCAGCCCCAGCATTTT
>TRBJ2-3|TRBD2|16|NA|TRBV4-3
CASSQDSAGGTDTQYF
TGCGCCAGCAGCCAAGATTCGGCGGGGGGCACAGATACGCAGTATTTT
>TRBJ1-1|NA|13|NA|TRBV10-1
CASMGTPNTEAFF
TGCGCCAGCATGGGGACACCGAACACTGAAGCTTTCTTT
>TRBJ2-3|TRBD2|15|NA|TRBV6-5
CASSWTSGGGDTQYF
TGTGCCAGCAGCTGGACTAGCGGGGGGGGAGATACGCAGTATTTT
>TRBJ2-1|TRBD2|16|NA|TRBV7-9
CASSLAGGGRGNEQFF
TGTGCCAGCAGCTTAGCGGGGGGAGGGAGAGGGAATGAGCAGTTCTTC
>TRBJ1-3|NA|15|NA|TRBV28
CASSLRRGGGNTIYF
TGTGCCAGCAGTTTAAGGAGGGGAGGTGGAAACACCATATATTTT
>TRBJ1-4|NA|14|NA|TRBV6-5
CASSYGQGIEKLFF
TGTGCCAGCAGTTATGGGCAGGGGATAGAAAAACTGTTTTTT
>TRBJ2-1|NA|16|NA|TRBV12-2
CASRLESGERDNEQFF
TGTGCAAGTCGCTTAGAATCAGGGGAGAGGGACAATGAGCAGTTCTTC
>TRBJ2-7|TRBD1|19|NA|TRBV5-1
CASSSVLTGTGDGTYEQYF
TGCGCCAGCAGCTCCGTGCTTACCGGGACAGGTGATGGAACTTACGAGCAGTACTTC
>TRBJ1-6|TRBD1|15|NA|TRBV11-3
CASSLDARGNSPLHF
TGTGCCAGCAGCTTAGATGCCAGGGGGAATTCACCCCTCCACTTT
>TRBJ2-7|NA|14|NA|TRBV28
CASRPGHGPYEQYF
TGTGCCAGCCGCCCGGGACACGGTCCCTACGAGCAGTACTTC
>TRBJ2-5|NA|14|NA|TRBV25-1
CASSEGGNQETQYF
TGTGCCAGCAGTGAAGGGGGCAACCAAGAGACCCAGTACTTC
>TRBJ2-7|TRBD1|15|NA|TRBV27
CASRPSQGWFYEQYF
TGTGCCAGCCGGCCTTCACAGGGGTGGTTTTACGAGCAGTACTTC